The clone carrying this T cell receptor (beta chain) was found a few times. Its antigen is unknown. This sample stems from a study of Graves' ophthalmopathy and Graves' hyperthyroidism. Overall study context: Peripheral blood was gathered at first diagnosis, ahead of any treatment whatsoever. Overall study findings and caveats: Distinction of ophthalmopathy from stable hyperthyroidism by a 13-signature model reached nearly 90% sensitivity and 75% to 84% specificity.

This CDR3 comprises 16 residues. The germline gives CDR1 KGHSH, CDR2 LQKENI. Unmatched junction bases numbered 5, after V lost 0 bases and J lost 3 bases. Using RNA transcripts, the TCR beta CDR3 regions were amplified. Second-round multiplex PCR came after a first-round RT-PCR that employed HTBI primers. TCRdb ran MiXCR on the multiplex PCR reads and lists one entry per CDR3 protein. The table has about 420,000 distinct CDR3 sequences, roughly 21% seen once. Enrolled hyperthyroidism patients had a new diagnosis, a duration under 2 months, and an age of 18 to 65. This receptor was taken from a woman in her late teens or twenties with stable Graves' hyperthyroidism. This sequence joins TRBV18 and TRBJ1-2; 9 bases fit TRBD1. The sequenced material came from peripheral blood. The CDR3 DNA reads TGTGCCAGCTCACCACCCCCTCGGACAGGGGACTATGGCTACACCTTC. Its protein product is CASSPPPRTGDYGYTF.